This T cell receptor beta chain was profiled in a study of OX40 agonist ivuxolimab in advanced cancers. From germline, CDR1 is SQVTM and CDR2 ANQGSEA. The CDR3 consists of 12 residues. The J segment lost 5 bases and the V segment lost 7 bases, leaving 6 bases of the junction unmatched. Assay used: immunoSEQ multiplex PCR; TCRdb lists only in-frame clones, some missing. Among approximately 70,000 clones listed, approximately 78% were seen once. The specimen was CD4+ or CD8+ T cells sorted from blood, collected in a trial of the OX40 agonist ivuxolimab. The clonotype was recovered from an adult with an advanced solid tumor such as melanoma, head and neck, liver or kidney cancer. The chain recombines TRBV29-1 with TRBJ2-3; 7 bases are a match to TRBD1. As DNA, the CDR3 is TGCAGCGCCGACAGGGCCGGAGATACGCAGTATTTT. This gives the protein CSADRAGDTQYF.